These 24 T cell receptor beta chains came from one sample sequenced in a study of CD8 T cells in Susac syndrome. RNA amounts of about 0.45 to 1 ug underwent reverse transcription with random hexamers. In TCRdb, the immunoSEQ multiplex PCR reads were re-called with MiXCR into one record per CDR3 protein. The repertoire consists of fewer than 350,000 distinct CDR3 sequences, with 65% to 90% occurring once and the leading ten covering around 0.22%. Sequenced input: CD8+ T cells from PBMCs. The origin of the receptors is a human donor with multiple sclerosis.

This clonotype was observed a handful of times. This chain joins TRBV4-3 and TRBJ1-1, with a tentative D call TRBD1 (5 bases). V shed 0 bases and J shed 6 bases, with 14 bases lying between them. CDR3 length equals 15 residues. The germline gives CDR1 LGHNA, CDR2 YSLEER. The CDR3 DNA reads as TGCGCCAGCAGCCAAGATTCGAGCAGGGAGGCTGAAGCTTTCTTT. Translating gives CASSQDSSREAEAFF.

The chain combines TRBV24-1 with TRBJ2-7; D gene ambiguous. The CDR3 runs to 14 residues. Germline CDR1 reads KGHDR; CDR2 reads SFDVKD. Trimming took 4 bases from V and 0 from J, leaving 9 bases between them. The CDR3 region has the DNA TGTGCCACCAGTGACCCAGAGAGCTCCTACGAGCAGTACTTC. Encoded protein: CATSDPESSYEQYF.

This sequence joins TRBV9 and TRBJ1-1, with a weak D call TRBD1 (5 bases). V was trimmed by 3 bases and J by 2 bases, leaving 8 bases between them. The CDR3 spans 13 residues. The germline CDR1 and CDR2 sequences are SGDLS and YYNGEE. In nucleotides, the CDR3 is TGTGCCAGCAGCGCAGGGACCAACACTGAAGCTTTCTTT. It translates to CASSAGTNTEAFF.

The J gene is TRBJ1-1, the V gene TRBV6-2 or TRBV6-3, with no clear D. The CDR3 covers 14 residues. The germline CDR1 and CDR2 sequences are MNHEY and SVGEGT. Trimming took off 2 bases at V and 1 base at J, with 8 bases between the two ends. CDR3 residues: CASSYPDANTEAFF. Here the CDR3 DNA reads TGTGCCAGCAGTTACCCCGACGCGAACACTGAAGCTTTCTTT.

The chain has TRBV7-6 and TRBJ2-5, with D unresolved. V lost 0 bases, J lost 5 bases, and 4 bases lay in between. The CDR3 runs to 12 residues. Germline lookup yields CDR1 SGHVS and CDR2 FNYEAQ. The CDR3: CASSLAWETQYF. The CDR3 DNA reads TGTGCCAGCAGCTTAGCTTGGGAGACCCAGTACTTC.

V is TRBV30 and J is TRBJ2-1; no clear D. CDR1 GTSNPN and CDR2 SVGIG come from the germline V gene (reference sequence). The CDR3 sequence is 12 residues long. In DNA, the CDR3 is TGTTCTACTTCTCCGGTGTACAATGAGCAGTTCTTC. This codes for CSTSPVYNEQFF.

V gene TRBV7-9 combines with J gene TRBJ2-7, with D perhaps TRBD2 (6 bases). The germline gives CDR1 SEHNR, CDR2 FQNEAQ (reference sequence). The CDR3 has 18 residues. V lost 5 bases, J lost 2 bases, and 25 bases lay in between. The CDR3 sequence: CASSPTGTAGTGAYEQYF. CDR3 nucleotides: TGTGCCAGCAGCCCGACGGGGACCGCCGGGACGGGGGCCTACGAGCAGTACTTC.

The chain is built from TRBV29-1 and TRBJ2-1, with D perhaps assigned TRBD1 or TRBD2 (5 bases each). Germline V gene lookup returns CDR1 SQVTM and CDR2 ANQGSEA. CDR3 length: 13 amino acids. V lost 6 bases and J lost 0, with 9 bases in between. The CDR3 DNA is TGCAGCGTGGGACCTTACTCCTACAATGAGCAGTTCTTC. This gives the protein CSVGPYSYNEQFF.

The chain joins TRBV12-3 or TRBV12-4 to TRBJ2-5, with unresolved D. The CDR3 has 13 amino acids. V lost 6 bases, J lost 7 bases, and 15 bases lay in between. The CDR3 DNA follows: TGTGCCAGCAGGCTCCCCCCCTCCTGGACCCAGTACTTC. Translated, it gives CASRLPPSWTQYF.

The CDR3 DNA follows: TGTGCCAGCAGCACGGAGGGAACTGAGCAGTTCTTC. It specifies CASSTEGTEQFF. J is TRBJ2-1 and V is TRBV27; perhaps TRBD2 as D (6 bases). With 6 bases removed from V and 9 bases from J, the gap between germline ends came to 12 bases. CDR3 size: 12 residues. Germline CDR1 MNHEY, CDR2 SMNVEV (reference sequence).

The CDR3 reads CASKYRGPYEQYF. The CDR3 coding sequence is TGTGCCAGCAAGTACCGGGGACCATACGAGCAGTACTTC. The chain employs TRBV5-4 and TRBJ2-7; either TRBD1 or TRBD2 may supply D (5 bases each). V lost 6 bases and J lost 4, with 14 bases in between. The CDR3 covers 13 residues. Germline V gene data show CDR1 as SGHNT and CDR2 as YYREEE (reference sequence). Complete variable domain (other parts from reference TRBV5-4 and TRBJ2-7): ETGVTQSPTHLIKTRGQQVTLRCSSQSGHNTVSWYQQALGQGPQFIFQYYREEENGRGNFPPRFSGLQFPNYSSELNVNALELDDSALYLCASKYRGPYEQYFGPGTRLTVT.

Here the CDR3 reads CASSYRQGINEQYF. The CDR3 DNA sequence: TGCGCCAGCAGCTACAGACAGGGGATCAACGAGCAGTACTTC. The chain recombines TRBV4-3 with TRBJ2-7; the match to TRBD1 covers 8 bases. CDR1 is LGHNA and CDR2 is YSLEER in the germline V gene. J lost 5 bases, V lost 5 bases, and 8 bases had no gene match. The CDR3 extends over 14 amino acids.

About this clonotype itself: At one boundary the junction diverges from the germline segment, which might be a read error. The chain carries TRBV9 and TRBJ2-1; 11 bases fit TRBD2. The V gene's germline CDR1 is SGDLS and CDR2 YYNGEE. The CDR3 sequence is 15 residues long. CDR3 in DNA: TGTGCCAACAGCGTAGGAAGTAGCGGGAGGGATGAGCAGTTCTTC. This encodes CANSVGSSGRDEQFF.

This rearrangement joins TRBV7-6 to TRBJ2-1, with 9 bases lining up with TRBD2. V dropped 4 bases and J dropped 0; count of bases not matched to a gene: 4. This CDR3 spans 16 amino acids. CDR1 is SGHVS and CDR2 is FNYEAQ in the germline V gene. Here the CDR3 reads CASSSYSGSSYNEQFF. The CDR3 nucleotides are TGTGCCAGCAGCTCGTATAGCGGGAGCTCCTACAATGAGCAGTTCTTC.

CDR3 loop: CASSFGLAGEEQYF. The CDR3 DNA is TGTGCCAGCAGCTTTGGGCTAGCGGGGGAGGAGCAGTACTTC. The rearrangement joins TRBV7-9 to TRBJ2-7; 10 positions match TRBD2. Germline CDR1 and CDR2: SEHNR and FQNEAQ (reference sequence). Unmatched junction bases numbered 6, after V lost 3 bases and J lost 7 bases. This CDR3 is built from 14 residues.

The chain links TRBV28 to TRBJ2-2; D gene ambiguous. Germline values: CDR1 MDHEN, CDR2 SYDVKM. The CDR3 is 14 residues long. Deletions cut 3 bases from V and 0 bases from J, with 5 bases between. Here the CDR3 reads CASSLRTNTGELFF. The CDR3 nucleotides read TGTGCCAGCAGTTTGCGGACGAACACCGGGGAGCTGTTTTTT.

The V and J genes are TRBV7-9 and TRBJ1-6, with 9 bases aligning to TRBD1. The junction had 3 bases not matched to a gene; V was cut back by 3 bases and J by 9 bases. Germline-derived CDR1 and CDR2 are SEHNR and FQNEAQ (reference sequence). The CDR3 has 14 amino acids. DNA for the CDR3: TGTGCCAGCAGCTTGGACAGGGGTGGTTCACCCCTCCACTTT. Residues: CASSLDRGGSPLHF. The full variable domain, in which reference TRBV7-9 and TRBJ1-6 provide the parts outside the CDR3, is DTGVSQNPRHKITKRGQNVTFRCDPISEHNRLYWYRQTLGQGPEFLTYFQNEAQLEKSRLLSDRFSAERPKGSFSTLEIQRTEQGDSAMYLCASSLDRGGSPLHFGNGTRLTVT.

This chain connects TRBV7-9 to TRBJ2-5; 7 nucleotides match TRBD1. This CDR3 spans 17 amino acids. Losses at the gene ends were 5 bases for V and 2 bases for J; bases not matched to a gene: 14. Germline loops: CDR1 SEHNR, CDR2 FQNEAQ (reference sequence). The CDR3 spells CASSPKKSGTAQETQYF. The DNA for the CDR3 is TGTGCCAGCAGCCCTAAAAAGTCCGGGACAGCACAAGAGACCCAGTACTTC.

The chain is built from TRBV10-3 and TRBJ1-2; perhaps TRBD1 as D (5 bases). Germline CDR1 reads ENHRY; CDR2 reads SYGVKD. This CDR3 is 13 amino acids long. V lost 2 bases, J lost 10 bases, and 14 bases lay in between. The CDR3 DNA sequence: TGTGCCATCAGTGAGGGGGACGGGCTAGTCTACACCTTC. It translates to CAISEGDGLVYTF.

This clonotype was observed a handful of times. This chain's CDR3 is CASSPDRLAAYQETQYF. The CDR3 DNA follows: TGTGCCAGCAGTCCCGACCGACTAGCGGCGTACCAAGAGACCCAGTACTTC. The chain is built from TRBV6-1 and TRBJ2-5; the match to TRBD2 covers 9 bases. Trimming at V came to 5 bases and at J to 0 bases, leaving 10 bases not matched to a gene. The germline CDR1 and CDR2 sequences are MNHNS and SASEGT. The CDR3 is made up of 17 amino acids.

This clonotype was recorded a few times. The chain recombines TRBV7-9 with TRBJ2-5; 8 nucleotides line up with TRBD2. The germline V gene encodes CDR1 SEHNR and CDR2 FQNEAQ (reference sequence). After removal of 4 bases from V and 2 bases from J, the junction contained 12 bases not matched to a gene. The CDR3 is 17 amino acids. The CDR3 protein is CASSSELELAVQETQYF. The CDR3 DNA follows: TGTGCCAGCAGCTCTGAGCTAGAACTAGCGGTGCAAGAGACCCAGTACTTC.

The V gene is TRBV20-1, the J gene TRBJ2-1, with 12 nucleotides matching TRBD2. This CDR3 is 16 amino acids long. The V gene end was trimmed by 1 base and the J gene end by 4 bases; junction bases not matched to a gene: 5. Germline V CDR1 and CDR2: DFQATT, SNEGSKA (reference sequence). The CDR3 reads CSARGRTSGTYNEQFF. CDR3 nucleotides: TGCAGTGCTAGAGGCCGGACTAGCGGGACTTACAATGAGCAGTTCTTC.

This clonotype occurred a few times. The chain has TRBV15 and TRBJ2-7; D not resolved. The germline V gene has CDR1 LNHNV and CDR2 YYDKDF (reference sequence). The V gene lost 1 base and the J gene lost 0 bases, with 13 bases spanning the gap. The length of the CDR3 is 16 residues. The CDR3 sequence is CATSRGTSLSSYEQYF. CDR3 sequence (DNA): TGTGCCACCAGCAGAGGTACCTCCCTGAGCTCCTACGAGCAGTACTTC.

This clonotype was found a few times. V and J are TRBV18 and TRBJ2-5, with a possible D match to TRBD1 (6 bases). Germline CDR1 reads KGHSH; CDR2 reads LQKENI. The CDR3 is 14 residues long. V was clipped by 1 base and J by 5 bases, with 11 bases between them. The DNA for the CDR3 is TGTGCCAGCTCACCACTGGACAGAGGCGAGACCCAGTACTTC. Amino acids: CASSPLDRGETQYF.